The 23 T cell receptor beta chains below all came from one sample that was sequenced in a study of blood T cell repertoires in COVID-19. The data were produced by immunoSEQ multiplex PCR, yet TCRdb's version contains in-frame clones alone and is incomplete. Of approximately 52,000 clones listed, about 92% were seen once; the top ten hold around 3.2%. What was sequenced was peripheral blood. These TCRs come from a human donor in a cohort sampled during active COVID-19.

This sequence joins TRBV3-1 (or the pseudogene TRBV3-2) and TRBJ1-2; D unclear. The V and J ends lost 1 base and 6 bases respectively, with 15 bases between them. The CDR3 totals 15 residues. Germline assignment: CDR1 LGHDT and CDR2 YNNKEL (reference sequence). CDR3 loop: CASSQVTTGGNGYTF. The CDR3 DNA reads TGTGCCAGCAGCCAAGTCACGACGGGAGGTAATGGCTACACCTTC.

This sequence joins TRBV6-5 and TRBJ1-5, with 8 positions matching TRBD1. The CDR3 sequence is 15 residues long. V shed 8 bases and J 3 bases; nucleotides not matched to a gene: 9. Germline assignment: CDR1 MNHEY and CDR2 SVGAGI. The CDR3 reads CASWGTQGANQPQHF. Here the CDR3 DNA reads TGTGCCAGCTGGGGGACCCAGGGGGCCAATCAGCCCCAGCATTTT.

The rearrangement joins TRBV5-1 to TRBJ1-2; D is unresolved. Germline CDR1 SGHRS, CDR2 YFSETQ. The CDR3 spans 16 residues. The V and J ends lost 0 bases and 4 bases respectively, with 16 bases between them. CDR3 nucleotide sequence: TGCGCCAGCAGCTTGGTATCTACAGATGTTATCTATGGCTACACCTTC. Its protein product is CASSLVSTDVIYGYTF. Combining the CDR3 with reference TRBV5-1 and TRBJ1-2 gives the whole variable domain KAGVTQTPRYLIKTRGQQVTLSCSPISGHRSVSWYQQTPGQGLQFLFEYFSETQRNKGNFPGRFSGRQFSNSRSEMNVSTLELGDSALYLCASSLVSTDVIYGYTFGSGTRLTVV.

The V gene is TRBV4-1, the J gene TRBJ1-5; possibly TRBD1 for D (6 bases). The V gene's germline CDR1 is MGHRA and CDR2 YSYEKL. The V gene lost 4 bases and the J gene lost 3 bases, with 10 bases spanning the gap. The CDR3 consists of 14 residues. The CDR3 sequence is CASSPGTYNQPQHF. The DNA for the CDR3 is TGCGCCAGCAGCCCTGGGACATACAATCAGCCCCAGCATTTT.

The chain is built from TRBV25-1 and TRBJ1-5; D is possibly TRBD1 (5 bases). From germline, CDR1 is MGHDK and CDR2 SYGVNS. V lost 3 bases, J lost 7 bases, and 13 bases lay in between. The CDR3 sequence is 14 residues long. The CDR3 region is CASSERSGRQPQHF. CDR3 DNA: TGTGCCAGCAGTGAGAGGTCAGGGAGGCAGCCCCAGCATTTT.

This clone was seen a single time. This chain links TRBV19 with TRBJ2-5; 11 nucleotides match TRBD2. The CDR3 runs to 15 residues. Per germline, CDR1 LNHDA and CDR2 SQIVND (reference sequence). J gave up 5 bases and V 6 bases, and 8 bases lay outside the gene matches. CDR3 protein: CASSYTSGRGETQYF. The CDR3 DNA is TGTGCCAGTAGCTATACTAGCGGGAGAGGGGAGACCCAGTACTTC.

V is TRBV6-5 and J is TRBJ2-7; 7 bases agree with TRBD2. The CDR3 has 15 residues. The germline V gene has CDR1 MNHEY and CDR2 SVGAGI. After removal of 0 bases from V and 1 base from J, the junction contained 3 bases not matched to a gene. CDR3 sequence reads: CASSYSRAGSYEQYF. CDR3 DNA: TGTGCCAGCAGTTACTCTCGAGCGGGATCCTACGAGCAGTACTTC.

The chain couples TRBV28 to TRBJ2-7, with TRBD2 matching 8 bases. V lost 6 bases and J lost 4; bases outside the gene matches: 5. The CDR3 spans 13 residues. In germline, CDR1 is MDHEN, CDR2 SYDVKM. The CDR3 DNA follows: TGTGCCAGCAGGGCGAGCGGGAGTTACGAGCAGTACTTC. It is translated as CASRASGSYEQYF.

This clone occurred once. Written as DNA, the CDR3 is TGCGCCAGTTCACAGGGAAATACTGGAAACACCATATATTTT. This codes for CASSQGNTGNTIYF. This chain uses TRBV5-1 with TRBJ1-3; weak D call: TRBD1 (6 bases). Trimming left V 8 bases short and J 2 bases short, with 14 bases between. Germline assignment: CDR1 SGHRS and CDR2 YFSETQ. The CDR3 covers 14 residues.

The chain couples TRBV2 to TRBJ2-1; weak D call: TRBD2 (5 bases). The CDR3 extends over 11 amino acids. V lost 2 bases and J 11 bases, leaving 7 bases between the germline ends. Germline V gene data show CDR1 as SNHLY and CDR2 as FYNNEI. The CDR3 coding sequence is TGTGCCAGCAGTGAATCGGGAAAGCAGTTCTTC. Its translation is CASSESGKQFF.

V usage is TRBV11-2 and J usage is TRBJ2-7, with TRBD2 identical over 7 bases. Germline CDR1 and CDR2: SGHAT and FQNNGV. The CDR3 sequence is 15 residues long. With V trimmed by 1 base and J by 1 base, 4 bases remained unmatched. CDR3 residues: CASSLVASGSYEQYF. The CDR3 nucleotides read TGTGCCAGCAGCTTAGTGGCTAGCGGTTCCTACGAGCAGTACTTC.

As to this clone: Germline is not matched at one junction end, which may reflect a read error. The V gene is TRBV12-3 or TRBV12-4, the J gene TRBJ2-1; the match to TRBD1 covers 7 bases. There are 12 residues in the CDR3. CDR3 amino acids: CASSFEGGIRIF. CDR3 DNA: TGTGCCAGCAGTTTTGAAGGGGGCATTCGGATCTTC.

The chain combines TRBV7-8 with TRBJ2-3; D is perhaps TRBD1 (7 bases). The CDR3 has 15 residues. Between the trimmed V and J ends, which lost 1 base and 5 bases, there was a span of 13 bases. Looked up from germline, CDR1 is SGHVS and CDR2 is FQNEAQ. The CDR3 protein is CASSLDRQGGDTQYF. The CDR3 region has the DNA TGTGCCAGCAGCTTAGACCGGCAGGGGGGAGATACGCAGTATTTT.

The V and J genes are TRBV18 and TRBJ2-5, with TRBD2 matching over 11 bases. The CDR3 sequence is 16 residues long. Germline V gene sequence: CDR1 KGHSH, CDR2 LQKENI. V lost 6 bases, J lost 1 base, and 7 bases stayed unmatched. DNA for the CDR3: TGTGCCAGCTCCCCGCTAGCGGGAGGTATCCAAGAGACCCAGTACTTC. Amino acids: CASSPLAGGIQETQYF. The complete variable domain, with remaining parts taken from reference TRBV18 and TRBJ2-5, reads NAGVMQNPRHLVRRRGQEARLRCSPMKGHSHVYWYRQLPEEGLKFMVYLQKENIIDESGMPKERFSAEFPKEGPSILRIQQVVRGDSAAYFCASSPLAGGIQETQYFGPGTRLLVL.

The chain couples TRBV2 to TRBJ1-6; D perhaps matches TRBD1 (5 bases). V lost 8 bases and J 6 bases, leaving 17 bases between the germline ends. CDR3 length: 15 amino acids. Germline V CDR1 and CDR2: SNHLY, FYNNEI. The CDR3 loop is CASRGQGGFNSPLHF. CDR3 nucleotide sequence: TGTGCCAGCCGCGGGCAGGGAGGATTTAATTCACCCCTCCACTTT. The whole variable domain, filled in from reference TRBV2 and TRBJ1-6, reads EPEVTQTPSHQVTQMGQEVILRCVPISNHLYFYWYRQILGQKVEFLVSFYNNEISEKSEIFDDQFSVERPDGSNFTLKIRSTKLEDSAMYFCASRGQGGFNSPLHFGNGTRLTVT.

The rearrangement joins TRBV6-1 to TRBJ2-7; the D gene is possibly TRBD1 (5 bases). Germline V gene data show CDR1 as MNHNS and CDR2 as SASEGT. Trimming took 1 base from V and 3 from J, leaving 13 bases between them. The CDR3 runs 15 residues. The CDR3 DNA reads as TGTGCCAGCAGTGAAGAAGGGCAGGGCCTCTACGAGCAGTACTTC. Residues: CASSEEGQGLYEQYF.

This chain connects TRBV4-1 to TRBJ2-3; possible D gene TRBD2, 7 bases. Looked up from germline, CDR1 is MGHRA and CDR2 is YSYEKL. The CDR3 totals 16 residues. The ends were cut back, 0 bases at V and 6 bases at J, with 16 bases in the middle. The CDR3 protein is CASSQDHAGAWDTQYF. DNA of the CDR3: TGCGCCAGCAGCCAAGATCACGCGGGGGCTTGGGATACGCAGTATTTT.

V usage is TRBV6-5 and J usage is TRBJ1-2; the D is unclear. Trimming shortened V by 8 bases and J by 1 base, and 11 bases separated the two germline ends. The CDR3 is made up of 13 amino acids. Germline assignment: CDR1 MNHEY and CDR2 SVGAGI. The CDR3 DNA is TGTGCCAGCTGCTTTCGGGGTAACTATGGCTACACCTTC. This sequence encodes CASCFRGNYGYTF.

The rearrangement joins TRBV7-6 to TRBJ1-1; 12 bases align to TRBD1. Germline V gene data show CDR1 as SGHVS and CDR2 as FNYEAQ. Trimming cost V 1 base and J 2 bases; bases outside gene matches: 2. The CDR3 length is 16 residues. The CDR3 region is CASSLGGTGGNTEAFF. CDR3 DNA sequence: TGTGCCAGCAGCTTAGGGGGGACAGGGGGCAACACTGAAGCTTTCTTT. The complete variable domain, with remaining parts taken from reference TRBV7-6 and TRBJ1-1, reads GAGVSQSPRYKVTKRGQDVALRCDPISGHVSLYWYRQALGQGPEFLTYFNYEAQQDKSGLPNDRFSAERPEGSISTLTIQRTEQRDSAMYRCASSLGGTGGNTEAFFGQGTRLTVV.

The chain is built from TRBV5-1 and TRBJ2-3; 9 bases fit TRBD2. Unmatched junction bases numbered 11, after V lost 0 bases and J lost 6 bases. Per germline, CDR1 SGHRS and CDR2 YFSETQ. CDR3 length: 17 residues. CDR3 protein: CASSLAVTSGNWDTQYF. CDR3 sequence (DNA): TGCGCCAGCAGCTTGGCCGTGACTAGCGGCAACTGGGATACGCAGTATTTT.

For this clone: Other DNA sequences of this sample code for an identical CDR3. CDR3 residues: CASSSRNEPYEQYF. CDR3 nucleotides: TGTGCCAGCAGCTCCCGTAACGAGCCCTACGAGCAGTACTTC. The J gene is TRBJ2-7, the V gene TRBV13; D is ambiguous. The germline gives CDR1 PRHDT, CDR2 FYEKMQ (reference sequence). Trimming shortened V by 4 bases and J by 2 bases, and 12 bases separated the two germline ends. This CDR3 comprises 14 residues.

The chain recombines TRBV19 with TRBJ2-7; TRBD2 agrees at 11 bases. The germline V gene encodes CDR1 LNHDA and CDR2 SQIVND (reference sequence). The CDR3 loop spans 18 amino acids. V lost 5 bases and J lost 2; bases outside the gene matches: 14. CDR3 in amino acids: CASSLRREGLAVTYEQYF. Written as DNA, the CDR3 is TGTGCCAGTAGTCTCCGGCGGGAGGGACTAGCGGTAACCTACGAGCAGTACTTC. The complete variable domain, with remaining parts taken from reference TRBV19 and TRBJ2-7, reads DGGITQSPKYLFRKEGQNVTLSCEQNLNHDAMYWYRQDPGQGLRLIYYSQIVNDFQKGDIAEGYSVSREKKESFPLTVTSAQKNPTAFYLCASSLRREGLAVTYEQYFGPGTRLTVT.

This clone was detected only a few times. The rearrangement links TRBV2 to TRBJ2-7; 8 nucleotides align to TRBD1. The CDR3 is 14 residues long. Losses at the gene ends were 2 bases for V and 4 bases for J; bases not matched to a gene: 4. Germline-derived CDR1 and CDR2 are SNHLY and FYNNEI. DNA for the CDR3: TGTGCCAGCAGTGAACGGCAGGGGGCTTACGAGCAGTACTTC. It is translated as CASSERQGAYEQYF.